This T cell receptor beta chain was sequenced during a study of CD4+ T cells in melanoma. Study observations and caveats: In melanoma, neoantigen-specific CD4+ T cells reportedly differed in differentiation state.

Sequencing was performed with immunoSEQ multiplex PCR; in TCRdb, only in-frame clones are kept and a portion is missing. In the table there are about 13,000 clones, less than 85% of which are singletons. Notes on this clone: Its antigen remains unknown.

This CDR3 is 15 amino acids long. CDR1 SGDLS and CDR2 YYNGEE come from the germline V gene. J lost 7 bases, V lost 4 bases, and 9 bases had no gene match. Sequences were obtained from cells from a culture (not recorded whether cultured in vitro). The clonotype originates from a human donor with melanoma. This sequence joins TRBV9 and TRBJ2-1, with 9 nucleotides matching TRBD2. The CDR3 DNA reads as TGTGCCAGCAGCTTAGGGGCGGGGGGGCCAAATGAGCAGTTCTTC. Translation gives CASSLGAGGPNEQFF.